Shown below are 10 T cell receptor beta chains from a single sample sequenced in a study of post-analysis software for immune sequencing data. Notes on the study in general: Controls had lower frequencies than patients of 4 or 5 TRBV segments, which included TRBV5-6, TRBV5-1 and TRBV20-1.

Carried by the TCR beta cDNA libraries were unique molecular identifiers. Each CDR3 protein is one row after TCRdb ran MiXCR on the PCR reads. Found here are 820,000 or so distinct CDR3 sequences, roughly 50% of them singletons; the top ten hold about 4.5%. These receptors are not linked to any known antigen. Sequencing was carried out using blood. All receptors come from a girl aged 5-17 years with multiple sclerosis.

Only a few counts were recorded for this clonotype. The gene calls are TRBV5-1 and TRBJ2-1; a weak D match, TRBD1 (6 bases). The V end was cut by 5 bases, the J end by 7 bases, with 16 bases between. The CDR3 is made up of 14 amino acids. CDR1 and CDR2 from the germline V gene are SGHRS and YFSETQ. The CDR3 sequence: CASSPVAQGNEQFF. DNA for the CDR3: TGCGCCAGCAGTCCGGTAGCTCAGGGGAATGAGCAGTTCTTC. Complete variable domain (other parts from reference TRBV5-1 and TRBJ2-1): KAGVTQTPRYLIKTRGQQVTLSCSPISGHRSVSWYQQTPGQGLQFLFEYFSETQRNKGNFPGRFSGRQFSNSRSEMNVSTLELGDSALYLCASSPVAQGNEQFFGPGTRLTVL.

This chain's CDR3 is CASSTRPLGTEAFF. Written as DNA, the CDR3 is TGCGCCAGCAGCACGCGCCCTTTGGGCACTGAAGCTTTCTTT. The genes are TRBV5-1 and TRBJ1-1; D uncertain. Germline CDR1 is SGHRS and CDR2 is YFSETQ. Trimming shortened V by 4 bases and J by 4 bases, and 14 bases separated the two germline ends. The CDR3 sequence is 14 residues long.

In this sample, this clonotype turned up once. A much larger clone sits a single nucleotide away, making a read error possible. CDR3 nucleotides: TGCAGCACCCCGACAGGGGGCACAGATACGCAGTATTTT. Residues: CSTPTGGTDTQYF. The chain has TRBV29-1 and TRBJ2-3; TRBD1 aligns across 8 bases. Losses at the gene ends were 8 bases for V and 1 base for J; bases not matched to a gene: 5. The CDR3 is made up of 13 amino acids. Germline V lookup: CDR1 SQVTM, CDR2 ANQGSEA.

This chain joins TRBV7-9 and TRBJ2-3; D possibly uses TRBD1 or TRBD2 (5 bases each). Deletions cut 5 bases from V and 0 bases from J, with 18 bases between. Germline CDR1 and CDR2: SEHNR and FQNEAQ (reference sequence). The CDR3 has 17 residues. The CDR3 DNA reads TGTGCCAGCAGCCCCCCCGGGGCGCACCATAGCACAGATACGCAGTATTTT. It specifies CASSPPGAHHSTDTQYF.

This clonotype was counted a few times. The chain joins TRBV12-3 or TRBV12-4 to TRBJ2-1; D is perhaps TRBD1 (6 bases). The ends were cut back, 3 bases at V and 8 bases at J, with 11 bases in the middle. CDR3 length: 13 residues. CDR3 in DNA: TGTGCCAGCAGTTTGAACAGGGCTTATGAGCAGTTCTTC. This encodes CASSLNRAYEQFF.

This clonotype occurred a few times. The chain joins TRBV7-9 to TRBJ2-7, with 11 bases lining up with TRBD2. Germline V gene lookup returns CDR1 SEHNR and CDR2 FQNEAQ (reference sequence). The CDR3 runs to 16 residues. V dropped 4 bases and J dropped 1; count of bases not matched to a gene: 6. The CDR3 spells CASSSASGGPSYEQYF. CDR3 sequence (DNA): TGTGCCAGCAGCTCAGCTAGCGGGGGGCCTTCCTACGAGCAGTACTTC.

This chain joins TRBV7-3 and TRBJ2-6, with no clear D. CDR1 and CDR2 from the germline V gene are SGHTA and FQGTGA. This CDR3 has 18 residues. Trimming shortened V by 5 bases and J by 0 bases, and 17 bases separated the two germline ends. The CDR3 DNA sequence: TGTGCCAGCAGCGCCTACAGCCGCCCGGACTCTGGGGCCAACGTCCTGACTTTC. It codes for CASSAYSRPDSGANVLTF.

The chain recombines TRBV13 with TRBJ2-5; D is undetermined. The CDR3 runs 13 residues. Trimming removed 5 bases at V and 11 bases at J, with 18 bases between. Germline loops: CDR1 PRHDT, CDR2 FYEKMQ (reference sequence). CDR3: CASSVRVFYEQYF. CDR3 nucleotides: TGTGCCAGCAGCGTTAGGGTTTTTTATGAGCAGTACTTC.

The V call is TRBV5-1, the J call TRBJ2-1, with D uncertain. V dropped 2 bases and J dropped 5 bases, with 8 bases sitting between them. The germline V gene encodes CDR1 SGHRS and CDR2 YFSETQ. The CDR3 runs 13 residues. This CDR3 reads CASSLAGHNEQFF. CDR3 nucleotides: TGCGCCAGCAGCTTAGCTGGGCACAATGAGCAGTTCTTC.

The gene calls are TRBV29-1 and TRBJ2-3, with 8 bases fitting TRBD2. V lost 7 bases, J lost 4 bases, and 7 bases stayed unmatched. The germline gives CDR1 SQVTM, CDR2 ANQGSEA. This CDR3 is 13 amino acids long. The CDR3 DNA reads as TGCAGCGAACCAGCGGGAGAATCAGATACGCAGTATTTT. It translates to CSEPAGESDTQYF.